The 25 T cell receptor beta chains below all came from one sample that was sequenced in a study of blood T cell repertoires in COVID-19. The table came from immunoSEQ multiplex PCR; TCRdb's copy has only in-frame clones and leaves some out. The sample includes 90,000 or so clones, 70% to 85% of them seen just once. Input material: peripheral blood. These receptors originate from a man aged 60 to 69 with acute or convalescent COVID-19.

The chain has TRBV5-5 and TRBJ1-2; TRBD1 matches 9 bases. The trim removed 2 bases at V and 4 bases at J, leaving 9 bases unmatched. The germline CDR1 and CDR2 sequences are SGHKS and YYEKEE (reference sequence). The CDR3 is 16 amino acids. The CDR3 DNA reads TGTGCCAGCAGCTTAGGAACAGGGGGCGCGATCTATGGCTACACCTTC. Its protein is CASSLGTGGAIYGYTF.

The J gene is TRBJ2-3, the V gene TRBV4-1; TRBD2 matches at 9 bases. The V segment lost 4 bases and the J segment 5 bases; nucleotides outside the gene matches: 10. Germline values: CDR1 MGHRA, CDR2 YSYEKL. The CDR3 contains 16 residues. CDR3 protein: CASSRLLAGSVDTQYF. The DNA of the CDR3 is TGCGCCAGCAGCCGCCTCCTAGCGGGGTCAGTAGATACGCAGTATTTT.

This clone appeared many times. The rearrangement uses TRBV2 and TRBJ1-1, with D unresolved. The CDR3 has 12 amino acids. With 7 bases removed from V and 1 base from J, the gap between germline ends came to 7 bases. Germline V CDR1 and CDR2: SNHLY, FYNNEI. The CDR3 loop reads CASKNRNTEAFF. In DNA, the CDR3 is TGTGCCAGCAAAAACAGGAACACTGAAGCTTTCTTT. Full variable domain (remainder filled in from reference TRBV2 and TRBJ1-1): EPEVTQTPSHQVTQMGQEVILRCVPISNHLYFYWYRQILGQKVEFLVSFYNNEISEKSEIFDDQFSVERPDGSNFTLKIRSTKLEDSAMYFCASKNRNTEAFFGQGTRLTVV.

As for this clone: Compared with germline, one end of the junction differs, possibly owing to a read error. This chain links TRBV7-9 with TRBJ1-1; no clear D gene. Germline V CDR1 and CDR2: SEHNR, FQNEAQ (reference sequence). The length of the CDR3 is 11 residues. DNA of the CDR3: TGTGCCAGCAGCTTAGTCTCGGAGGATGCCTTT. This gives the protein CASSLVSEDAF.

The genes are TRBV5-5 and TRBJ2-7; D might be TRBD1 (7 bases). Germline CDR1 SGHKS, CDR2 YYEKEE (reference sequence). CDR3 size: 16 residues. Trimming shortened V by 5 bases and J by 0 bases, and 18 bases separated the two germline ends. DNA of the CDR3: TGTGCCAGCAGTCCCAATCAGGGGGGCCCCTCCTACGAGCAGTACTTC. Residues: CASSPNQGGPSYEQYF.

The V gene is TRBV3-1 (or the pseudogene TRBV3-2), the J gene TRBJ1-6; 9 bases are shared with TRBD1. With 4 bases clipped from V and 9 bases from J, the junction kept 10 bases outside the gene matches. Germline V gives CDR1 LGHDT, CDR2 YNNKEL (reference sequence). This CDR3 is built from 16 residues. CDR3 DNA: TGTGCCAGCAGCCTTCGACAGGGGGAAGTGGTTTCACCCCTCCACTTT. Its translation: CASSLRQGEVVSPLHF.

The V call is TRBV5-1, the J call TRBJ2-5, with a tentative D call TRBD2 (6 bases). Trimming cost V 4 bases and J 1 base, with 11 bases left between them. In germline, CDR1 is SGHRS, CDR2 YFSETQ. The CDR3 has 14 amino acids. CDR3 sequence: CASSHSGIQETQYF. CDR3 nucleotides: TGCGCCAGCAGCCATAGCGGTATCCAAGAGACCCAGTACTTC. The full variable domain, its missing parts supplied by reference TRBV5-1 and TRBJ2-5, is KAGVTQTPRYLIKTRGQQVTLSCSPISGHRSVSWYQQTPGQGLQFLFEYFSETQRNKGNFPGRFSGRQFSNSRSEMNVSTLELGDSALYLCASSHSGIQETQYFGPGTRLLVL.

V is TRBV14 and J is TRBJ2-7, with D maybe TRBD1 (5 bases). The ends were cut back, 0 bases at V and 4 bases at J, with 16 bases in the middle. This CDR3 is built from 16 residues. Germline V gene sequence: CDR1 SGHDN, CDR2 FVKESK. Here the CDR3 reads CASSQDHRQGEYEQYF. The CDR3, as DNA: TGTGCCAGCAGCCAAGATCACAGGCAGGGTGAATACGAGCAGTACTTC.

The genes are TRBV6-5 and TRBJ1-3, with D possibly matching TRBD1 (6 bases). This CDR3 is 15 amino acids long. Germline V gene sequence: CDR1 MNHEY, CDR2 SVGAGI. The ends were cut back, 4 bases at V and 0 bases at J, with 10 bases in the middle. The CDR3 here is CASSLDSSSGNTIYF. CDR3 in DNA: TGTGCCAGCAGTTTGGACAGCAGCTCTGGAAACACCATATATTTT.

V gene TRBV5-5 combines with J gene TRBJ2-3; D perhaps matches TRBD2 (7 bases). Germline V gene sequence: CDR1 SGHKS, CDR2 YYEKEE (reference sequence). This CDR3 is built from 14 residues. V lost 3 bases and J 6 bases, leaving 14 bases between the germline ends. CDR3 DNA sequence: TGTGCCAGCAGCTACGGGGGGCCGGTGGATACGCAGTATTTT. It encodes CASSYGGPVDTQYF. Full variable domain (remainder filled in from reference TRBV5-5 and TRBJ2-3): DAGVTQSPTHLIKTRGQQVTLRCSPISGHKSVSWYQQVLGQGPQFIFQYYEKEERGRGNFPDRFSARQFPNYSSELNVNALLLGDSALYLCASSYGGPVDTQYFGPGTRLTVL.

The rearrangement joins TRBV7-2 to TRBJ1-1, with D uncertain. The germline V gene encodes CDR1 SGHTA and CDR2 FQGNSA. V lost 8 bases and J lost 10, with 20 bases in between. CDR3 length: 13 amino acids. CDR3 sequence: CASGLLRTETAFF. CDR3 in DNA: TGTGCCAGCGGACTCCTTCGGACGGAGACAGCTTTCTTT. The variable domain in full, with the rest retrieved from reference TRBV7-2 and TRBJ1-1, is GAGVSQSPSNKVTEKGKDVELRCDPISGHTALYWYRQSLGQGLEFLIYFQGNSAPDKSGLPSDRFSAERTGGSVSTLTIQRTQQEDSAVYLCASGLLRTETAFFGQGTRLTVV.

This chain connects TRBV12-3 or TRBV12-4 to TRBJ2-2; possibly TRBD1 for D (5 bases). Trimming pared 5 bases from V and 7 bases from J, leaving 11 bases between. This CDR3 comprises 13 residues. CDR3 loop: CASSPRAGGELFF. The CDR3 DNA reads TGTGCCAGCAGTCCCAGGGCTGGCGGGGAGCTGTTTTTT.

This chain joins TRBV19 and TRBJ1-5, with D maybe TRBD1 (6 bases). CDR1 and CDR2 from the germline V gene are LNHDA and SQIVND (reference sequence). Trimming stripped 6 bases from V and 0 bases from J, with 30 bases between. This CDR3 region has 21 residues. Here the CDR3 DNA reads TGTGCCAGTAGGGGGCCGGGGGGCGCGGGCTCCCGACCTTATAGCAATCAGCCCCAGCATTTT. Protein product: CASRGPGGAGSRPYSNQPQHF.

The CDR3 loop reads CSSDMSGELFF. The CDR3 bases are TGCAGTAGTGACATGTCCGGGGAGCTGTTTTTT. The gene calls are TRBV20-1 and TRBJ2-2; no reliable D call. Germline-derived CDR1 and CDR2 are DFQATT and SNEGSKA (reference sequence). Deletions cut 8 bases from V and 6 bases from J, with 10 bases between. The CDR3 length is 11 residues.

The chain has TRBV28 and TRBJ2-5; perhaps TRBD1 as D (5 bases). Germline-derived CDR1 and CDR2 are MDHEN and SYDVKM. The length of the CDR3 is 15 residues. Trimming took off 6 bases at V and 0 bases at J, with 14 bases between the two ends. CDR3 DNA sequence: TGTGCCAGCAGGCTCTGGGGCAGGGACCAAGAGACCCAGTACTTC. The encoded protein is CASRLWGRDQETQYF. The full variable domain, completed using reference TRBV28 and TRBJ2-5, is DVKVTQSSRYLVKRTGEKVFLECVQDMDHENMFWYRQDPGLGLRLIYFSYDVKMKEKGDIPEGYSVSREKKERFSLILESASTNQTSMYLCASRLWGRDQETQYFGPGTRLLVL.

There are a few counts of this clone. The J gene is TRBJ2-1, the V gene TRBV7-7; 13 bases align to TRBD2. CDR3 length equals 15 residues. Trimming cost V 3 bases and J 4 bases; bases outside gene matches: 0. CDR1 and CDR2 (germline): SSHAT, FNYEAQ (reference sequence). In DNA form, the CDR3 reads TGTGCCAGCAGCTTGGGACTAGCGGGATACAATGAGCAGTTCTTC. This sequence encodes CASSLGLAGYNEQFF.

The V and J genes are TRBV4-1 and TRBJ1-4; possibly TRBD1 for D (5 bases). CDR1 MGHRA and CDR2 YSYEKL come from the germline V gene. The CDR3 contains 15 residues. V was shortened by 1 base and J by 8 bases, with 14 bases between the two germline ends. CDR3 amino acids: CASSQAGTFGEKLFF. The CDR3 coding sequence is TGCGCCAGCAGCCAAGCCGGGACTTTCGGGGAAAAACTGTTTTTT.

The chain recombines TRBV5-1 with TRBJ1-5, with TRBD1 as a possible D gene (6 bases). V dropped 1 base and J dropped 3 bases, with 11 bases sitting between them. The CDR3 has 15 residues. Germline CDR1 and CDR2: SGHRS and YFSETQ. CDR3 region: CASSLNTGFNQPQHF. In DNA, the CDR3 is TGCGCCAGCAGCTTGAATACAGGGTTCAATCAGCCCCAGCATTTT. The full variable domain, in which reference TRBV5-1 and TRBJ1-5 provide the parts outside the CDR3, is KAGVTQTPRYLIKTRGQQVTLSCSPISGHRSVSWYQQTPGQGLQFLFEYFSETQRNKGNFPGRFSGRQFSNSRSEMNVSTLELGDSALYLCASSLNTGFNQPQHFGDGTRLSIL.

The chain employs TRBV30 and TRBJ2-5; TRBD1 is a possible D gene (5 bases). Germline lookup yields CDR1 GTSNPN and CDR2 SVGIG (reference sequence). CDR3 length: 15 residues. Between the trimmed V and J ends, which lost 0 bases and 2 bases, there was a span of 13 bases. The CDR3 region has the DNA TGTGCCTGGAGTGTACCAGGGATCCGACAAGAGACCCAGTACTTC. Amino acid sequence: CAWSVPGIRQETQYF.

This chain connects TRBV19 to TRBJ2-1; TRBD1 matches 8 bases. Germline lookup yields CDR1 LNHDA and CDR2 SQIVND (reference sequence). V lost 1 base, J lost 4 bases, and 6 bases stayed unmatched. This CDR3 has 16 residues. The CDR3 loop reads CASSIADRGRYNEQFF. As DNA, the CDR3 is TGTGCCAGTAGTATAGCCGACAGGGGCCGATACAATGAGCAGTTCTTC.

The chain recombines TRBV5-6 with TRBJ1-2; D unclear. This CDR3 has 13 residues. Germline V lookup: CDR1 SGHDT, CDR2 YYEEEE. V was pared by 4 bases and J by 2 bases, with 9 bases between. CDR3 in DNA: TGTGCCAGCAGCCCAACGAGGAACTATGGCTACACCTTC. Protein sequence: CASSPTRNYGYTF.

The chain links TRBV28 to TRBJ2-1; 9 nucleotides line up with TRBD2. From germline, CDR1 is MDHEN and CDR2 SYDVKM. CDR3 length: 16 amino acids. Trimming cost V 3 bases and J 2 bases; bases outside gene matches: 5. CDR3 in DNA: TGTGCCAGCAGTTTCGGGGGACTAGCACCCTACAATGAGCAGTTCTTC. This sequence encodes CASSFGGLAPYNEQFF.

This clone was picked up a small number of times. The V gene is TRBV28, the J gene TRBJ1-6, with D unclear. The CDR3 spans 14 residues. Trimming took 6 bases from V and 10 from J, leaving 16 bases between them. CDR1 and CDR2 from the germline V gene are MDHEN and SYDVKM. The CDR3 loop is CASRGSGKRSPLHF. The DNA of the CDR3 is TGTGCCAGCAGGGGTTCGGGGAAGAGGTCACCCCTCCACTTT.

The rearrangement links TRBV6-5 to TRBJ2-5; D is possibly TRBD1 (6 bases). This CDR3 has 15 amino acids. The V and J ends lost 5 bases and 1 base respectively, with 14 bases between them. Per germline, CDR1 MNHEY and CDR2 SVGAGI. The CDR3 DNA sequence: TGTGCCAGCAGTCGGGGCAGGGGCCTCCAAGAGACCCAGTACTTC. Its protein is CASSRGRGLQETQYF.

The chain carries TRBV19 and TRBJ2-4; 9 bases are a match to TRBD1. The length of the CDR3 is 15 residues. CDR1 is LNHDA and CDR2 is SQIVND in the germline V gene (reference sequence). V shed 8 bases and J 0 bases; nucleotides not matched to a gene: 5. The CDR3 here is CASRDRELAKNIQYF. The CDR3 DNA is TGTGCCAGTCGGGACAGGGAGCTAGCCAAAAACATTCAGTACTTC.